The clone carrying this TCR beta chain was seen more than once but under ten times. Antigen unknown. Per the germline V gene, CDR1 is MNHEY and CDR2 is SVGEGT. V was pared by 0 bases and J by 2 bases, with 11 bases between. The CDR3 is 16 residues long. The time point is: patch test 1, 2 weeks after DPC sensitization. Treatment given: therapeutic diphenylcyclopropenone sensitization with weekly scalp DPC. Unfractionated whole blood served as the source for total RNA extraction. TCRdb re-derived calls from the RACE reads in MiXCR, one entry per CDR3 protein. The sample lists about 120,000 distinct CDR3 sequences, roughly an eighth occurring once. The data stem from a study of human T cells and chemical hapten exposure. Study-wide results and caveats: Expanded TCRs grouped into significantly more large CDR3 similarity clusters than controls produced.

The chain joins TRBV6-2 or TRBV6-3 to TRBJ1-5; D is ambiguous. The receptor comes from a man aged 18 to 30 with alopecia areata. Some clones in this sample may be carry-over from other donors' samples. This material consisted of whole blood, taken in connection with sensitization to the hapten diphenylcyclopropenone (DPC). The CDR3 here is CASSYSRGRGNQPQHF. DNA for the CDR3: TGTGCCAGCAGTTACTCGAGAGGACGAGGCAATCAGCCCCAGCATTTT.